This T cell receptor beta chain appears in the sequencing data of a study of response to subunit inactivated influenza vaccine. The study, taken as a whole, reports: The study's authors posited that every seasonal influenza vaccination enlists few new T cells.

Via MiXCR, TCRdb re-called the RT-PCR reads, giving one row per CDR3 protein. Of 550,000 to 800,000 distinct CDR3 sequences listed, approximately 15% are singletons. The CDR3 covers 14 residues. The germline gives CDR1 SGHTA, CDR2 FQGNSA. V was trimmed by 5 bases and J by 0 bases, leaving 10 bases between them. This clonotype has a count of ten or more. What it binds is unknown. The rearrangement links TRBV7-2 to TRBJ1-2; TRBD1 is a possible D gene (5 bases). Source: PBMCs from blood, taken 14 to 15 days before vaccination. The TCR was taken from a man between 50 and 59 years old who received an inactivated influenza vaccine. This chain's CDR3 is CASSPTASNYGYTF. CDR3 bases: TGTGCCAGCAGCCCGACAGCTTCTAACTATGGCTACACCTTC. Based on the CDR3 plus reference TRBV7-2 and TRBJ1-2, the full variable domain is GAGVSQSPSNKVTEKGKDVELRCDPISGHTALYWYRQSLGQGLEFLIYFQGNSAPDKSGLPSDRFSAERTGGSVSTLTIQRTQQEDSAVYLCASSPTASNYGYTFGSGTRLTVV.